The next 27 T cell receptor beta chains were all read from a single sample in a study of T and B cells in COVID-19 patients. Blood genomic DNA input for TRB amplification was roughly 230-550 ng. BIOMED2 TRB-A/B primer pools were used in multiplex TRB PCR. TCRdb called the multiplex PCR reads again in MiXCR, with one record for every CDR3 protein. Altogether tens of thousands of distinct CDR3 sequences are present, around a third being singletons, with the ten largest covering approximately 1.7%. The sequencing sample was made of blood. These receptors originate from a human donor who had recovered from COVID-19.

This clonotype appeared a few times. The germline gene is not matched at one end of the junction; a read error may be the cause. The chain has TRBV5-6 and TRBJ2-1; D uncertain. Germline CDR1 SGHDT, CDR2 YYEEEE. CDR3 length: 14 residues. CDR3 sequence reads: CASSSTQTTNEQFF. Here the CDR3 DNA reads TGCGCCAGCAGCTCCACTCAGACCACCAATGAGCAGTTCTTC.

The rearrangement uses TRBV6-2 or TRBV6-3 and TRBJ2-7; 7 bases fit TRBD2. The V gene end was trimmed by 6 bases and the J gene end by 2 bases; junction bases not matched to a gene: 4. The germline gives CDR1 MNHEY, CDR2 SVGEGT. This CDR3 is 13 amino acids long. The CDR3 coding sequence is TGTGCCAGCAGGGAGCGGGGTCCCTACGAGCAGTACTTC. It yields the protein CASRERGPYEQYF.

CDR3 DNA sequence: TGCGCCAGCAGCCAAGGGCAGGGGGTGTTGTACGAGCAGTACTTC. It translates to CASSQGQGVLYEQYF. J is TRBJ2-7 and V is TRBV4-3; 7 bases are a match to TRBD1. The V gene end was trimmed by 1 base and the J gene end by 4 bases; junction bases not matched to a gene: 7. This CDR3 region has 15 residues. In germline, CDR1 is LGHNA, CDR2 YSLEER.

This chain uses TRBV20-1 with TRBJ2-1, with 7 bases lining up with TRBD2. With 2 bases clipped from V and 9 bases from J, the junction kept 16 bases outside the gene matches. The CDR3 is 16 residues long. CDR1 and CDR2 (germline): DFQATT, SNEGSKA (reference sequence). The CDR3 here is CSARPHGGGRFGEQFF. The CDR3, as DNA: TGCAGTGCTAGACCCCATGGGGGAGGGAGGTTCGGTGAGCAGTTCTTC.

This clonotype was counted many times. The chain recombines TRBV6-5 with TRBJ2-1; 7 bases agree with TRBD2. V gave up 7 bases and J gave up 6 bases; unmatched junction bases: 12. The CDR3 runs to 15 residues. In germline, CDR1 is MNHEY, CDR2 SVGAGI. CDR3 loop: CASNSAGLSRNEQFF. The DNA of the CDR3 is TGTGCCAGCAACTCAGCGGGACTATCCCGCAATGAGCAGTTCTTC.

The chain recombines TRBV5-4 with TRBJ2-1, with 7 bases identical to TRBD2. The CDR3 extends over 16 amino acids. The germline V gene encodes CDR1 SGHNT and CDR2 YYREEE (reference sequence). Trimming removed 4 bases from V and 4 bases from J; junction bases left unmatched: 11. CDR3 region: CASSARPAGDYNEQFF. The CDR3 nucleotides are TGTGCCAGCAGCGCCCGTCCCGCGGGAGATTACAATGAGCAGTTCTTC.

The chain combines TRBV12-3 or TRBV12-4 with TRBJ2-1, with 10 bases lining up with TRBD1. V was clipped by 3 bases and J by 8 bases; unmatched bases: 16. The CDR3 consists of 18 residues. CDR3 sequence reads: CASSLRMTGQGSGHEQFF. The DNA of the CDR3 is TGTGCCAGCAGTTTGAGAATGACGGGACAGGGGAGCGGACATGAGCAGTTCTTC.

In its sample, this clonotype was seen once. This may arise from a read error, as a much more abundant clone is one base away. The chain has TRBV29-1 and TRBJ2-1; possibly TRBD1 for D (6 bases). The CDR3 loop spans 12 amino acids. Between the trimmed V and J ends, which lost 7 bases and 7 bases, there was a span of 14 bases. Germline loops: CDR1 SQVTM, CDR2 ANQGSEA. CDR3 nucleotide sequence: TGCAGCGCCGGGGACACCCTGAATGAGCAGTTCTTC. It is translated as CSAGDTLNEQFF.

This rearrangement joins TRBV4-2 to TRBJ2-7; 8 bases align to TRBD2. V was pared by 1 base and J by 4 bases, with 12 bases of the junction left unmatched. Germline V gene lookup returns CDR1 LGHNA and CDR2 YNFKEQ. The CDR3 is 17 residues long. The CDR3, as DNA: TGTGCCAGCAGCCAAGTTATGATCTTAACGGGAGGGTACGAGCAGTACTTC. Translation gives CASSQVMILTGGYEQYF.

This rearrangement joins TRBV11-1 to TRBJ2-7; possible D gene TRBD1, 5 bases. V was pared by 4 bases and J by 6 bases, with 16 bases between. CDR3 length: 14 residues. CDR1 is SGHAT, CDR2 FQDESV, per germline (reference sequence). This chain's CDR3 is CASSSREFGSEQYF. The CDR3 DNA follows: TGTGCCAGCAGCTCCAGGGAATTCGGCTCCGAGCAGTACTTC. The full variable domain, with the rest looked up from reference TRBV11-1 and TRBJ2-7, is EAEVAQSPRYKITEKSQAVAFWCDPISGHATLYWYRQILGQGPELLVQFQDESVVDDSQLPKDRFSAERLKGVDSTLKIQPAELGDSAMYLCASSSREFGSEQYFGPGTRLTVT.

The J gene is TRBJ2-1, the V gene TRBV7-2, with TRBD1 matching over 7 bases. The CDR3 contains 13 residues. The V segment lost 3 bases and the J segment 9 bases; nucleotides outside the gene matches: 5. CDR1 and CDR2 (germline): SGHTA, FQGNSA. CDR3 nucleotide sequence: TGTGCCAGCAGCTTGCCCGGACAGGTTGAGCAGTTCTTC. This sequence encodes CASSLPGQVEQFF.

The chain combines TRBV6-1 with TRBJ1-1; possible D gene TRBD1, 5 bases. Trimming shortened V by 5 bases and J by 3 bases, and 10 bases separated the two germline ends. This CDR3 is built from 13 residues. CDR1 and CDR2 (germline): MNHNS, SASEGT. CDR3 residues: CASSSLGDTEAFF. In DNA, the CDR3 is TGTGCCAGCAGTTCCCTGGGGGACACTGAAGCTTTCTTT.

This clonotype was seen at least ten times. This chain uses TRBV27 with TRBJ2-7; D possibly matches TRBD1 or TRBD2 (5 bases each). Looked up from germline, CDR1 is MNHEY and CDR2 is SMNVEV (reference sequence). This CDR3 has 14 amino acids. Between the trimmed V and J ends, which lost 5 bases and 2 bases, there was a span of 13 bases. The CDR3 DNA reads TGTGCCAGCAGTCCCCTCAGAGGGGCCTACGAGCAGTACTTC. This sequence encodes CASSPLRGAYEQYF.

DNA of the CDR3: TGTGCCAGCAGCGTTACAGGGGCGCTCGGTGGCTACACCTTC. This gives the protein CASSVTGALGGYTF. J is TRBJ1-2 and V is TRBV7-2, with 7 bases identical to TRBD1. Germline CDR1 SGHTA, CDR2 FQGNSA. CDR3 length equals 14 residues. Trimming cost V 5 bases and J 7 bases; bases outside gene matches: 10.

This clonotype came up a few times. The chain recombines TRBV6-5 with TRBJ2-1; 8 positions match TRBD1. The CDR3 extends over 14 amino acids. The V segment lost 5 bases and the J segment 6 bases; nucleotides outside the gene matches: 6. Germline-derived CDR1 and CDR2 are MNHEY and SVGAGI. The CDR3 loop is CASSAGTGTNEQFF. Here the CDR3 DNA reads TGTGCCAGCAGTGCCGGGACAGGCACCAATGAGCAGTTCTTC.

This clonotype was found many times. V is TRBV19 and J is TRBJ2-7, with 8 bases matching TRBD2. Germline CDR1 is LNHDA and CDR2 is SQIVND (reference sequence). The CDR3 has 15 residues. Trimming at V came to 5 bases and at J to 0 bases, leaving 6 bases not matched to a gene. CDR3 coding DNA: TGTGCCAGTAGTCCAGCGGGGGCGAGCTCCTACGAGCAGTACTTC. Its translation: CASSPAGASSYEQYF.

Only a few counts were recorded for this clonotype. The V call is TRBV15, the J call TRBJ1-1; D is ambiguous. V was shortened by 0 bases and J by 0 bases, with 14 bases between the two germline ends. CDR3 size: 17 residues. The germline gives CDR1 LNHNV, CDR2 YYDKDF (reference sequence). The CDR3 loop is CATSRDPRTDLNTEAFF. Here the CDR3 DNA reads TGTGCCACCAGCAGAGACCCAAGGACGGATTTGAACACTGAAGCTTTCTTT. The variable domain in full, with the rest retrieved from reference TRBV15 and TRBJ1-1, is DAMVIQNPRYQVTQFGKPVTLSCSQTLNHNVMYWYQQKSSQAPKLLFHYYDKDFNNEADTPDNFQSRRPNTSFCFLDIRSPGLGDTAMYLCATSRDPRTDLNTEAFFGQGTRLTVV.

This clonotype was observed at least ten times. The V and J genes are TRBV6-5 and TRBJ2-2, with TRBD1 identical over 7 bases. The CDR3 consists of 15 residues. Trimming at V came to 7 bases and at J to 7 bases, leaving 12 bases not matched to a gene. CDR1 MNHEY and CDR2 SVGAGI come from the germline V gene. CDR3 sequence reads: CASKTGVNVYGELFF. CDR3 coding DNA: TGTGCCAGCAAAACAGGGGTCAACGTGTACGGGGAGCTGTTTTTT.

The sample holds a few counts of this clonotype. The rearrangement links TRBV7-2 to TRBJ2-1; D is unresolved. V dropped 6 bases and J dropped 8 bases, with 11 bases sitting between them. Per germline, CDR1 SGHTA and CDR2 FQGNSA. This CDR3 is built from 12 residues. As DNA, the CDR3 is TGTGCCAGCAGACCTTCCGTCGATGAGCAGTTCTTC. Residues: CASRPSVDEQFF.

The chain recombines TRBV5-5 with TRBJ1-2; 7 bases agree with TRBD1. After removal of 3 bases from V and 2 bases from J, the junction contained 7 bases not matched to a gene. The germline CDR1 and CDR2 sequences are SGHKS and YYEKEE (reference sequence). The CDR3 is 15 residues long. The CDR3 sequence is CASSSPKTGNYGYTF. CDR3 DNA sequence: TGTGCCAGCAGCTCTCCGAAGACAGGGAACTATGGCTACACCTTC. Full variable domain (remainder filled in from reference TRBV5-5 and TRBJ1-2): DAGVTQSPTHLIKTRGQQVTLRCSPISGHKSVSWYQQVLGQGPQFIFQYYEKEERGRGNFPDRFSARQFPNYSSELNVNALLLGDSALYLCASSSPKTGNYGYTFGSGTRLTVV.

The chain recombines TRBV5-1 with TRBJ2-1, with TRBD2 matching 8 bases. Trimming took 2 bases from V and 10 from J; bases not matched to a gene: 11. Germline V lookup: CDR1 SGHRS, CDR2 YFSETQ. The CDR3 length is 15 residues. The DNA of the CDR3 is TGCGCCAGCAGCTTCGATAGGACTAGCTCGGGCGAGCAGTTCTTC. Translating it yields CASSFDRTSSGEQFF.

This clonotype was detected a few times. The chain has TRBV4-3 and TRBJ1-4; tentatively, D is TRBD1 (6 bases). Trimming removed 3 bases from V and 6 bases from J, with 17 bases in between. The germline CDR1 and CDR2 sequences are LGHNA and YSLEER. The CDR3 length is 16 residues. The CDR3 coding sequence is TGCGCCAGCAGCCAGGGGGCGACTTCGCCATATGAAAAACTGTTTTTT. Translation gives CASSQGATSPYEKLFF.

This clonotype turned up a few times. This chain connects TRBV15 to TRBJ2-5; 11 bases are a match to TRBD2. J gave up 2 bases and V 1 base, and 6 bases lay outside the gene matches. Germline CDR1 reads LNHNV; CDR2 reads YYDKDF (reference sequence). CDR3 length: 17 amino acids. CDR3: CATSRAGLAARQETQYF. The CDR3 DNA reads TGTGCCACCAGCAGAGCGGGACTAGCGGCTAGACAAGAGACCCAGTACTTC.

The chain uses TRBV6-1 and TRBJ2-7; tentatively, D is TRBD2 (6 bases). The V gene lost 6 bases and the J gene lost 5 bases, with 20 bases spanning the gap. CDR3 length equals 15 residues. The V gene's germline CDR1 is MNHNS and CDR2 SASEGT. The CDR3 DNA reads TGTGCCAGCAGGGGAGGAGGAGGTCAGTGGGACGAGCAGTACTTC. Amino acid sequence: CASRGGGGQWDEQYF.

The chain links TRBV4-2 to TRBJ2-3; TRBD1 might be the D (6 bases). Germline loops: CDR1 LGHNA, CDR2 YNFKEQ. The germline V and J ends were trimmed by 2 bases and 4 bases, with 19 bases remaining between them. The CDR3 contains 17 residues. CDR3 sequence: CASSQSSGAGAADTQYF. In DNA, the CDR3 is TGTGCCAGCAGCCAAAGTTCAGGGGCAGGTGCGGCAGATACGCAGTATTTT.

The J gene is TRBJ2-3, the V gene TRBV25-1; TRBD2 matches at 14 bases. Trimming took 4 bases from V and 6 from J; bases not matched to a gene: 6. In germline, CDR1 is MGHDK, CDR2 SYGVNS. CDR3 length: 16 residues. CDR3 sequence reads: CASSALRLAGGDTQYF. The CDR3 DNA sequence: TGTGCCAGCAGTGCTCTACGACTAGCGGGAGGGGATACGCAGTATTTT.

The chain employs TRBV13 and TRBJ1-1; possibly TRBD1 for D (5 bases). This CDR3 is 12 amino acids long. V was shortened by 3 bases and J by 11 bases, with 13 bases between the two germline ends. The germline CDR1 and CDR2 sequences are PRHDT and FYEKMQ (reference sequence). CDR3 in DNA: TGTGCCAGCAGCTTGCAGGGAAGAGATGCTTTCTTT. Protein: CASSLQGRDAFF.